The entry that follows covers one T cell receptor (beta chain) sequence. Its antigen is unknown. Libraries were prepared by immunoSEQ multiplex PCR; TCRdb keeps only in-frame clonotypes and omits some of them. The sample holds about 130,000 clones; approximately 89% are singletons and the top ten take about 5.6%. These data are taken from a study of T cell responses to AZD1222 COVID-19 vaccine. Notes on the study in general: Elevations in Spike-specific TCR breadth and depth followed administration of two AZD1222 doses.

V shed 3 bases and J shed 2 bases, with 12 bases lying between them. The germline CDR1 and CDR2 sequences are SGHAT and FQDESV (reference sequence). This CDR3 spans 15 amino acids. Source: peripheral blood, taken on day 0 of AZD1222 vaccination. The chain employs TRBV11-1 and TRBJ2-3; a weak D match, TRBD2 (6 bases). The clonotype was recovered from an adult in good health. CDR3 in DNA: TGTGCCAGCAGCTTTTTCGGGAGTCTCACAGATACGCAGTATTTT. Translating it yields CASSFFGSLTDTQYF.